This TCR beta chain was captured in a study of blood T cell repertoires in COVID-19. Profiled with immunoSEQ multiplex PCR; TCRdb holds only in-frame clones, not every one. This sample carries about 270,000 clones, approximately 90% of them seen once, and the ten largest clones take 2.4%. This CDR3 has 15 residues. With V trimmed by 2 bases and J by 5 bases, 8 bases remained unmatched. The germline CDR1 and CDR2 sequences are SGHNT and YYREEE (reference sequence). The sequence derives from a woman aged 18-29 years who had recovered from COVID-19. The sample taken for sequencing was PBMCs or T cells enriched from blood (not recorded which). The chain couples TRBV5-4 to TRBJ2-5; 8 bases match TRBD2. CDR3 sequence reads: CASSFDGGAQETQYF. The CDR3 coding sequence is TGTGCCAGCAGCTTCGACGGGGGGGCCCAGGAGACCCAGTACTTC.